This TCR beta chain was documented in a study of cytomegalovirus exposure and HLA in healthy donors. Germline lookup yields CDR1 SNHLY and CDR2 FYNNEI. The CDR3 is 15 residues long. After removal of 4 bases from V and 5 bases from J, the junction contained 7 bases not matched to a gene. The table lists this clone with a count of one. Its antigen is not known. Study observations and caveats: A later analysis found TCR association rates differed by HLA locus, highest for DRB1 and lowest for HLA-C.

With 60 Vbeta and 13 Jbeta primers, the PCR was carried out. Clones were read by immunoSEQ multiplex PCR, and TCRdb kept only the in-frame ones, dropping some. The sample holds 70,000 to 95,000 clones; around 77% are singletons and the top ten take about 3.5%. The chain combines TRBV2 with TRBJ2-1, with 8 bases identical to TRBD2. The sample consisted of PBMCs. The TCR sequence derives from a man aged 45-60 years in good health and CMV-seronegative. The CDR3: CASSVRRGADNEQFF. The CDR3 DNA sequence: TGTGCCAGCAGTGTTCGGCGGGGGGCCGACAATGAGCAGTTCTTC.